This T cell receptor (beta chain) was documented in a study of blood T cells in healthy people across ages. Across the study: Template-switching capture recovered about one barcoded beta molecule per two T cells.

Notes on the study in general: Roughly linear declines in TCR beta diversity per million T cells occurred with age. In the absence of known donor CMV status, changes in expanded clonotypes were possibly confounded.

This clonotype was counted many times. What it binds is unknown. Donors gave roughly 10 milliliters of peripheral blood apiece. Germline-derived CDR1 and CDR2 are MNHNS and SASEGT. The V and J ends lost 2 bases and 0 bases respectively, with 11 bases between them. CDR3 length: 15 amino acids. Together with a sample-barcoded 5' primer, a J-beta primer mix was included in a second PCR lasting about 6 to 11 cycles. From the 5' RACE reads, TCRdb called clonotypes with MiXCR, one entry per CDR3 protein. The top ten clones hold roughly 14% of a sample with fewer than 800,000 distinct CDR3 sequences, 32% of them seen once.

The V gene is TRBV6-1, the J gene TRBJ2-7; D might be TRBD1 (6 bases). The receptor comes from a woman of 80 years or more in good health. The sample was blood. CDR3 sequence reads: CASSESRGTSYEQYF. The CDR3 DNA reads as TGTGCCAGCAGTGAAAGCAGGGGAACCTCCTACGAGCAGTACTTC.